The following is a T cell receptor beta chain sequence with its context. This clonotype was found a few times. The antigen it binds to is not known. No clone much larger than this one lies a single base away; base qualities are absent. The entry originates in a study of T and B cells in COVID-19 patients (dated by TCRdb to about 2020). Regarding the complete study: Using TRB and IGH repertoire sequencing of peripheral blood, the study characterized adaptive immunity in COVID-19 patients who had active infection or had recovered. A recovered cohort comprised about 19 patients contributing 20 to 25 samples, mostly after mild to moderate COVID-19 managed as outpatients. Patients in the recovered cohort had a median age of around 30 years, compared with over 60 years for patients in the active-infection cohort. Of the 20 patients in the active-infection cohort, 12 were critically ill and needed mechanical ventilation or ECMO. In the active-infection cohort, about 90% of the roughly 20 patients had comorbidities linked to unfavorable COVID-19 outcome. The TCR and BCR sequence repository comprised 30 to 40 patients and roughly 69 time points, with over 7 million TCR sequences analysed. A couple of patients were included in both the recovered and active cohorts because samples were available from active disease and after recovery. An age-matched reference group of some 39 healthy donors negative for COVID-19 antibodies served as the comparison for repertoire analyses. As many as 9 follow-up blood samples were taken per patient, and some of the samples covered different disease stages within the same individual.

Deletion took 6 bases off V and 4 bases off J, with a span of 12 bases between the germline ends. There are 14 amino acids in the CDR3, from cysteine to phenylalanine inclusive. Only the CDR3 portion is preserved as DNA: 42 bases, with reading frame beginning at the first base. The germline V gene encodes CDR1 MNHNY and CDR2 SVGAGI (reference sequence). Sequencing took place on an Illumina MiSeq. Multiplex PCR with BIOMED2 TRB-A/B primer pools was used to amplify TRB rearrangements. Two consecutive PCRs added Illumina-compatible adapters and 7-nucleotide sample barcodes to the amplicons. Phusion HS II polymerase was used for all library PCRs. Amplicons were gel-purified with the NucleoSpin Gel and PCR Clean-up kit, quantified on Qubit, and pooled at 4 nM. The quality of the amplicon pool was checked on an Agilent 2100 Bioanalyzer prior to Illumina next-generation sequencing. The paper's processing steps were these. TRB rearrangements were annotated with MiXCR 3.0.8 using the default MiXCR reference library. Sequences with fewer than 2 reads and non-productive reads were filtered out, and every unique CDR3 nucleotide sequence was treated as a single clone. R 3.5.1 was used to calculate clonality, diversity, richness and V-J gene usage. TCR clustering by CDR3 similarity used GLIPH2, with generation probabilities calculated by OLGA. GLIPH2 clusters were kept only if they contained at least four unique TCR clonotypes found in at least three individuals. TCRdb took the public reads, trimmed them with fastp at Q25, ran MiXCR for clone calling and kept in-frame beta chains. Entries that share a CDR3 protein sequence are merged under the most common genes and DNA. What appears here as the V and J calls and clone size reflects TCRdb's work, not the paper's. The sample table holds about 8,200 distinct CDR3 sequences, of which 40% were seen once. The top ten clonotypes cover around 3.3% of the sample.

The paper as a whole reports these results and caveats: Specific T cell subsets (CD4+/Treg/CD8+) and sorted SARS-CoV-2-responsive or tetramer+ T cells had not yet been sequenced, and these experiments were ongoing. Blood samples obtained from mildly ill patients during symptoms, as well as early samples obtained from severe cases, were available only in scarce numbers. The size of the cohort was considered insufficient for assessing HLA contributions to COVID-19 susceptibility or severity. The recovered cohort had roughly 2,300 exclusive TCR clusters, including around 30 low-pGen clusters. In patients with COVID-19, the usage of TRBV/TRBJ genes was reported to be strongly skewed. Prospective validation of the reported TCR clusters was stated to be required before clinical use. In active COVID-19, TRB repertoires were highly clonal, while at recovery, diversity and richness increased above the levels seen in healthy donors.

Genomic DNA extracted from blood was used in amounts of 250-500 ng for amplification of TRB repertoires. The sequence came from a human donor who had recovered from COVID-19. This sequence uses TRBV6-6 and TRBJ2-2; a weak D assignment points to TRBD1 (6 bases agree). Material for sequencing was blood. In nucleotides, the sequence is TGTGCCAGCAGGAGACAGGACTTCACCGGGGAGCTGTTTTTT. It translates to CASRRQDFTGELFF.